This T cell receptor beta chain was recovered during a study of T cell repertoires in cytomegalovirus infection. There are 15 residues in the CDR3. V lost 0 bases and J 6 bases, leaving 14 bases between the germline ends. Germline V gives CDR1 LNHNV, CDR2 YYDKDF (reference sequence). TCRdb reprocessed the reads with MiXCR, giving one entry per CDR3 protein. This sample carries about 180,000 distinct CDR3 sequences, about a sixth of them seen once, and the ten largest clones take less than 25%. The chain has TRBV15 and TRBJ1-1; D is ambiguous. The receptor was isolated from a human donor in good health (CMV status not recorded). Some clones in this sample may be carry-over from other donors' samples. Material: CD8+ T cells from PBMCs. CDR3 amino acids: CATSREGRRSAEAFF. The DNA for the CDR3 is TGTGCCACCAGCAGAGAGGGCCGTAGAAGTGCTGAAGCTTTCTTT.